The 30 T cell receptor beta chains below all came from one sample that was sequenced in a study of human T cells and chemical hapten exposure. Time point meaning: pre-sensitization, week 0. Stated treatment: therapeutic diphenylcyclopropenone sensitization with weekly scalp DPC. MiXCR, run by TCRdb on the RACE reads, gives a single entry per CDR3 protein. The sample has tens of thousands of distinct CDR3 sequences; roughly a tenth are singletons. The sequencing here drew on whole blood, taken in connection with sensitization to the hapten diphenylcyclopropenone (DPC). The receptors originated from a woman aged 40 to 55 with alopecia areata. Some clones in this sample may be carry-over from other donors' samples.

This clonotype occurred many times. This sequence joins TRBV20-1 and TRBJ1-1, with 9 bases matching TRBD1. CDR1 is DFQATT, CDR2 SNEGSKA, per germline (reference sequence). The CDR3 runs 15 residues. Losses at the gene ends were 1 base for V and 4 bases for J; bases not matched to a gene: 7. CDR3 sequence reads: CSARGGTGLSTEAFF. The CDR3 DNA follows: TGCAGTGCTAGAGGAGGGACAGGGCTGAGCACTGAAGCTTTCTTT.

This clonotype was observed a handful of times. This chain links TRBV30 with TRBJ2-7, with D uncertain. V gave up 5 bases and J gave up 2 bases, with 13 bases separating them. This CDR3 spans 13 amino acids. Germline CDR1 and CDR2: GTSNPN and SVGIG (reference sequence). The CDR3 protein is CAWSGLGTYEQYF. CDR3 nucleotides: TGTGCCTGGTCCGGATTAGGAACCTACGAGCAGTACTTC.

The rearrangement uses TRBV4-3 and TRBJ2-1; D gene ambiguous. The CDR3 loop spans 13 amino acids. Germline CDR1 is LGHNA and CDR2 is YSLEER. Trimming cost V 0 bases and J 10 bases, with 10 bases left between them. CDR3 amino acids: CASSQDSAGEQFF. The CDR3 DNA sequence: TGCGCCAGCAGCCAAGATTCCGCTGGGGAGCAGTTCTTC.

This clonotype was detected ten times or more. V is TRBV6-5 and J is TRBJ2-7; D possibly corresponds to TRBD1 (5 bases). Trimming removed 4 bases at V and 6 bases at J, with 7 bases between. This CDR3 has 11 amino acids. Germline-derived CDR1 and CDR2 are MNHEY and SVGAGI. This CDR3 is CASSWGSEQYF. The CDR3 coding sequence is TGTGCCAGCAGTTGGGGCAGCGAGCAGTACTTC.

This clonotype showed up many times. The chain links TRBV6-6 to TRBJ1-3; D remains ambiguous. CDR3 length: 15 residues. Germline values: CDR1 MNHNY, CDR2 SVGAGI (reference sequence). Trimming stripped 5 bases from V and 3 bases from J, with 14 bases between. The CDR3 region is CASSHNSLGGNTIYF. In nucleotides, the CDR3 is TGTGCCAGCAGTCATAATTCTTTAGGTGGAAACACCATATATTTT.

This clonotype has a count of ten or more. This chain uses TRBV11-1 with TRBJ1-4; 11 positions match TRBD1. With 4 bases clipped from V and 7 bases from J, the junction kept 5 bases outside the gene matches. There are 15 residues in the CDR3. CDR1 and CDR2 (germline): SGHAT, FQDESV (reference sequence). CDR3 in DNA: TGTGCCAGCAGCTCACCGGGACAGGGGGGTGAAAAACTGTTTTTT. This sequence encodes CASSSPGQGGEKLFF.

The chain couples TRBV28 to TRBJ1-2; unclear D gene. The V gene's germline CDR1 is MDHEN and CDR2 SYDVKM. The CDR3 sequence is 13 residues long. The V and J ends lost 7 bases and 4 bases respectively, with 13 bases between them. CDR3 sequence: CASNAGLGYGYTF. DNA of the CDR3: TGTGCCAGCAATGCAGGTTTGGGCTATGGCTACACCTTC.

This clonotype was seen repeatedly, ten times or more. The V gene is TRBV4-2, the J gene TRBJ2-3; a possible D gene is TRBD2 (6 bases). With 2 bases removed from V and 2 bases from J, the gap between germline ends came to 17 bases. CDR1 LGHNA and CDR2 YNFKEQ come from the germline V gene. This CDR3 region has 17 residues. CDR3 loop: CASSQLTTGLDTDTQYF. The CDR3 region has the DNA TGTGCCAGCAGCCAATTGACAACGGGACTCGACACAGATACGCAGTATTTT.

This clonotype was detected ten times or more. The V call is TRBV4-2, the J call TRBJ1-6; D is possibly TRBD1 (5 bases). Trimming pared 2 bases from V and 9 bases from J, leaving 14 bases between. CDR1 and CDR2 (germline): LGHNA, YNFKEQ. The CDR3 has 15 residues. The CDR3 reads CASSQFYSGVSPLHF. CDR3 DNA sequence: TGTGCCAGCAGCCAATTTTATTCGGGGGTTTCACCCCTCCACTTT.

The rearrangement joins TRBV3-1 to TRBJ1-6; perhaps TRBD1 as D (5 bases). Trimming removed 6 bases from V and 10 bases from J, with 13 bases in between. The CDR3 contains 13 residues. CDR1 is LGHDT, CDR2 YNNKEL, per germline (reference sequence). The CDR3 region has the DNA TGTGCCAGCAGAGACAGCGGCCGCTCACCCCTCCACTTT. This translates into CASRDSGRSPLHF.

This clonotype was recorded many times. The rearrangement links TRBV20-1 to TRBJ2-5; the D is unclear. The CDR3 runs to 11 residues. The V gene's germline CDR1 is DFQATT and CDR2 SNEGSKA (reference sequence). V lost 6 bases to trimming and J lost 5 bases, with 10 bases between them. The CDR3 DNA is TGCAGTGCCCCATTCGGGGAGACCCAGTACTTC. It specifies CSAPFGETQYF.

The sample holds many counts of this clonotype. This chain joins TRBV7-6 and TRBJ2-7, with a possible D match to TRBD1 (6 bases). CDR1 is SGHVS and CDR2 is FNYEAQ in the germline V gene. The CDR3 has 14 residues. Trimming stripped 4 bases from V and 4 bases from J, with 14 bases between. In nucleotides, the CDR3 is TGTGCCAGCAGCTCCCAGGGGAGTGCGTACGAGCAGTACTTC. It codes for CASSSQGSAYEQYF.

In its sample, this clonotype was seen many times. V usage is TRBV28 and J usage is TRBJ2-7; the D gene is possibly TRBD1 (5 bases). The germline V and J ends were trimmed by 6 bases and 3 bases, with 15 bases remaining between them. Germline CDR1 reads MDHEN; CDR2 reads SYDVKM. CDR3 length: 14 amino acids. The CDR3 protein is CASSPLQTDYEQYF. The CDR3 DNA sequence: TGTGCCAGCAGCCCCCTCCAGACAGACTACGAGCAGTACTTC.

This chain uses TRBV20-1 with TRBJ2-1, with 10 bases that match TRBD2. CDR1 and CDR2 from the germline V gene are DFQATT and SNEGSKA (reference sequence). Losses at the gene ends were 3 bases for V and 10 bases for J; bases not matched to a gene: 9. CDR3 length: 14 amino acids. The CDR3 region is CSASWQRGGGEQFF. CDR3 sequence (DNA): TGCAGTGCTAGTTGGCAGCGGGGGGGTGGCGAGCAGTTCTTC.

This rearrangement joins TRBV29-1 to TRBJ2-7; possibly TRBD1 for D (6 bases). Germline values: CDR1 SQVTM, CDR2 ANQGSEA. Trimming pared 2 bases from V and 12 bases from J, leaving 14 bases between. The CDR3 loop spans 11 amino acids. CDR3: CSVEIGGRGYF. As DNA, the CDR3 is TGCAGCGTTGAAATTGGTGGCAGGGGGTACTTC.

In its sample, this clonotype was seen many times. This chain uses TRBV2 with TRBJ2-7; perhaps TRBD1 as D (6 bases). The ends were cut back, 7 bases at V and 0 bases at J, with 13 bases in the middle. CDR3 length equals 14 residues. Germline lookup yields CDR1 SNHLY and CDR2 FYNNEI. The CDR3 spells CASTRDISSYEQYF. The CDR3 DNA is TGTGCCAGCACCAGGGACATTAGCTCCTACGAGCAGTACTTC.

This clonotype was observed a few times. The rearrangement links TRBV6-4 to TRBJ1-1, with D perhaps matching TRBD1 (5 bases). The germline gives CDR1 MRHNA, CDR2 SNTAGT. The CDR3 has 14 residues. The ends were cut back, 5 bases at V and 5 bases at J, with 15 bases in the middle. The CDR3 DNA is TGTGCCAGCAGTCCCTCCGGGACGGAGACTGAAGCTTTCTTT. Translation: CASSPSGTETEAFF.

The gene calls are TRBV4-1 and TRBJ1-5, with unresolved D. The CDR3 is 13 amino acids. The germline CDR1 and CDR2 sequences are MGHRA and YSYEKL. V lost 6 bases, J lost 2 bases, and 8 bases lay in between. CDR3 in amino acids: CASSRTGNQPQHF. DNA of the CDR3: TGCGCCAGCAGTCGTACAGGCAATCAGCCCCAGCATTTT.

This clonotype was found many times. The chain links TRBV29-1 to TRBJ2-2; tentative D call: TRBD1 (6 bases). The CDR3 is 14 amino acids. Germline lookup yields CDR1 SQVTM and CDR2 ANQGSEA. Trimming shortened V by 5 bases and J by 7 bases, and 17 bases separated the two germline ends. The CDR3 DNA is TGCAGCGTTCGCACAGGGATCGGGTACGGGGAGCTGTTTTTT. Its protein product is CSVRTGIGYGELFF.

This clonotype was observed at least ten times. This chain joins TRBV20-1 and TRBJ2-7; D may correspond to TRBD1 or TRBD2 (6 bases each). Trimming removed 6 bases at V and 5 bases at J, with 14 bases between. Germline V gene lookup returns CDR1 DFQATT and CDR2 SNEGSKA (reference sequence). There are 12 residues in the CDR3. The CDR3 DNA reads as TGCAGTGCGGGGGGCCTGGGAAACGAGCAGTACTTC. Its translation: CSAGGLGNEQYF.

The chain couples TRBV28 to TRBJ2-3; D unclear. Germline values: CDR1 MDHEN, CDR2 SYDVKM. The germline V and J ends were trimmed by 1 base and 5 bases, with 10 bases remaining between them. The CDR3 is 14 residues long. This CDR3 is CASSLFQSRDTQYF. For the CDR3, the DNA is TGTGCCAGCAGTTTATTCCAAAGCCGAGATACGCAGTATTTT.

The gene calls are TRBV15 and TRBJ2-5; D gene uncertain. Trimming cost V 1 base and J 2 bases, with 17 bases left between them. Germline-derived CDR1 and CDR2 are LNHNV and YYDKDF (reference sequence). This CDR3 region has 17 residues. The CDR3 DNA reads TGTGCCACCAGCAGAGGGGTTCAAGGCAGTGGGCAAGAGACCCAGTACTTC. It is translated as CATSRGVQGSGQETQYF.

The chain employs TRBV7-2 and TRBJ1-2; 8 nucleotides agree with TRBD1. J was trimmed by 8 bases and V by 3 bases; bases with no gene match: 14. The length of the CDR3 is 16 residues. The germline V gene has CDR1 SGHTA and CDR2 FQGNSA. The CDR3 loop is CASSFARTGMGPGYTF. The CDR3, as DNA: TGTGCCAGCAGCTTCGCTAGGACAGGGATGGGCCCGGGCTACACCTTC.

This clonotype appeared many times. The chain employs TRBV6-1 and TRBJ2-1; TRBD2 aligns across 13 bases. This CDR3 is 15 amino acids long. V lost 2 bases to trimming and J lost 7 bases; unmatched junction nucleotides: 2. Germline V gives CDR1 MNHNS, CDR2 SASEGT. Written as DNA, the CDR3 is TGTGCCAGCAGTGAATCGACTAGCGGGGGGAATGAGCAGTTCTTC. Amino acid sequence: CASSESTSGGNEQFF.

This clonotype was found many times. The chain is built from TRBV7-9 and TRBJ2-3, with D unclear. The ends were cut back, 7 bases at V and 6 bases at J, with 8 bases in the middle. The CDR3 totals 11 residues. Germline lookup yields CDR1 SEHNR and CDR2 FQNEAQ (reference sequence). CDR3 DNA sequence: TGTGCCAGCACCCGTGACGATACGCAGTATTTT. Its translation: CASTRDDTQYF.

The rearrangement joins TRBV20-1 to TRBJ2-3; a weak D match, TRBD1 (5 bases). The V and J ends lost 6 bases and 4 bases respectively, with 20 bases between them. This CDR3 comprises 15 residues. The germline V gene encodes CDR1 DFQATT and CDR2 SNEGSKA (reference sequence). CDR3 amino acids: CSARPPTAWADTQYF. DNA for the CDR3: TGCAGTGCGAGGCCCCCGACAGCTTGGGCAGATACGCAGTATTTT.

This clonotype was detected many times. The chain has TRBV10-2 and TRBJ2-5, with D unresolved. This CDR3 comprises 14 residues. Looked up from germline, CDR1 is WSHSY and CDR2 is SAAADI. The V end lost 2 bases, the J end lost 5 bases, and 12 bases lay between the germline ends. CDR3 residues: CASSEGQLRETQYF. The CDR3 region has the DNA TGCGCCAGCAGTGAGGGGCAGCTCCGGGAGACCCAGTACTTC.

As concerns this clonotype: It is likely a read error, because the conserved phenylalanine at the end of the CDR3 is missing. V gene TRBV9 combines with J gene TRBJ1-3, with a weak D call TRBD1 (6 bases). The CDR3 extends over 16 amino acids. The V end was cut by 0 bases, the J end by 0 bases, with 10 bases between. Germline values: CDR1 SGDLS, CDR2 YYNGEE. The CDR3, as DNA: TGTGCCAGCAGCGTAGAGGACAGCAGCTCTGGAAACACCATATATCTT. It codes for CASSVEDSSSGNTIYL.

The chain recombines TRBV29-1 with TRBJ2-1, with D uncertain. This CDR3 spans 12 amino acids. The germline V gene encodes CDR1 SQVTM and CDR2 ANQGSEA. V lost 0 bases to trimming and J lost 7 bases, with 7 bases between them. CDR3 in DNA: TGCAGCGTTGAAGATCTCAGGAATGAGCAGTTCTTC. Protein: CSVEDLRNEQFF.

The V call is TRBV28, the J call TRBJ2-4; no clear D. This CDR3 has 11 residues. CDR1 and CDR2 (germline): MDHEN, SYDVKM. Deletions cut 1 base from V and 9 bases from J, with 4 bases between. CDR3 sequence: CASSLSGIQYF. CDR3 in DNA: TGTGCCAGCAGTTTATCGGGCATTCAGTACTTC.